These 5 T cell receptor beta chains came from one sample sequenced in a study of T-cell reconstitution after alpha-beta-depleted transplantation in children. The TCRbeta library was prepared with unique molecular identifiers. Using its own MiXCR run on the PCR reads, TCRdb lists one record per CDR3 protein. The sample includes about 200,000 distinct CDR3 sequences, roughly 6.3% of them seen just once. This material consisted of PBMCs, taken before TCRalphabeta/CD19-depleted stem cell transplant. The source is a girl in the first two years of life with combined immunodeficiency, due to receive a stem cell transplant.

This clonotype was detected many times. This rearrangement joins TRBV3-1 to TRBJ2-3; D is possibly TRBD2 (7 bases). The CDR3 sequence is 17 residues long. Germline V gene sequence: CDR1 LGHDT, CDR2 YNNKEL (reference sequence). Deletions cut 0 bases from V and 2 bases from J, with 15 bases between. DNA for the CDR3: TGTGCCAGCAGCCAAGAAAGGTGGGGGGGGGCCACAGATACGCAGTATTTT. Protein: CASSQERWGGATDTQYF.

This clonotype was found many times. The J gene is TRBJ2-3, the V gene TRBV5-5; possibly TRBD1 or TRBD2 for D (5 bases each). This CDR3 contains 13 residues. CDR1 and CDR2 from the germline V gene are SGHKS and YYEKEE (reference sequence). V lost 4 bases to trimming and J lost 3 bases, with 9 bases between them. The CDR3: CASSPGATDTQYF. The CDR3 nucleotides read TGTGCCAGCAGCCCCGGGGCAACAGATACGCAGTATTTT.

V is TRBV7-2 and J is TRBJ1-2; the D gene is possibly TRBD1 (6 bases). The CDR3 length is 15 residues. V lost 1 base, J lost 7 bases, and 16 bases lay in between. From germline, CDR1 is SGHTA and CDR2 FQGNSA. For the CDR3, the DNA is TGTGCCAGCAGCTTAGATAGACACAGGGTTAGTGGCTACACCTTC. As protein: CASSLDRHRVSGYTF.

At least ten counts were recorded for this clonotype. The genes are TRBV6-4 and TRBJ2-3; weak D call: TRBD1 (6 bases). The germline V and J ends were trimmed by 3 bases and 6 bases, with 13 bases remaining between them. The CDR3 is 14 residues long. CDR1 and CDR2 (germline): MRHNA, SNTAGT. The CDR3 DNA is TGTGCCAGCAGTGATCGTGGGACACCCGATACGCAGTATTTT. Amino acid sequence: CASSDRGTPDTQYF.

The chain carries TRBV11-2 and TRBJ2-1, with a weak D call TRBD1 (6 bases). Looked up from germline, CDR1 is SGHAT and CDR2 is FQNNGV. V was shortened by 5 bases and J by 0 bases, with 20 bases between the two germline ends. The CDR3 consists of 18 residues. The CDR3 loop is CASSLRTALSISYNEQFF. The CDR3 DNA follows: TGTGCCAGCAGCCTAAGGACAGCGCTTAGTATCTCCTACAATGAGCAGTTCTTC.